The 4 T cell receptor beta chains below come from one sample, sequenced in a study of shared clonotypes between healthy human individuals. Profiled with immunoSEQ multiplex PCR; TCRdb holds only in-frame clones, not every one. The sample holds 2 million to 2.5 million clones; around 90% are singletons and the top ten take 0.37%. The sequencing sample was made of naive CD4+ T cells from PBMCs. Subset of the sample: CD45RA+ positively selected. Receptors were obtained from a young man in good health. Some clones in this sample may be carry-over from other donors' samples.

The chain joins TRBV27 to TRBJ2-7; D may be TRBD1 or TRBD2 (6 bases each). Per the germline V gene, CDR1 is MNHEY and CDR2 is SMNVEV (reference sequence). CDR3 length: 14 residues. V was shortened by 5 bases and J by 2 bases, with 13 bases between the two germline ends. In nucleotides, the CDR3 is TGTGCCAGCAGTCGGGGGCCCGTCCCCTACGAGCAGTACTTC. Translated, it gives CASSRGPVPYEQYF.

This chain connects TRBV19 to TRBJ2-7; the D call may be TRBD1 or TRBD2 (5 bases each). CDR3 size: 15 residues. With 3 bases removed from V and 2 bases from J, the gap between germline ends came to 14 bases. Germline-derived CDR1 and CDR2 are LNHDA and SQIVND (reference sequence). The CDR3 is CASSMGPVPAYEQYF. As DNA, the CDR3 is TGTGCCAGTAGTATGGGACCTGTGCCCGCCTACGAGCAGTACTTC.

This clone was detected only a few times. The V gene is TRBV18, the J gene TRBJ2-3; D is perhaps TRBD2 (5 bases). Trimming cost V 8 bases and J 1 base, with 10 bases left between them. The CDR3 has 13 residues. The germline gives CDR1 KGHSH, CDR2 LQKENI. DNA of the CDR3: TGTGCCAGCCTCGACGGGGGCACAGATACGCAGTATTTT. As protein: CASLDGGTDTQYF.

CDR3 nucleotide sequence: TGTGCCAGCGGATTAGGTGGGAACACTGAAGCTTTCTTT. It translates to CASGLGGNTEAFF. This rearrangement joins TRBV11-1 to TRBJ1-1; no clear D gene. The germline CDR1 and CDR2 sequences are SGHAT and FQDESV (reference sequence). This CDR3 contains 13 residues. The V and J ends lost 8 bases and 1 base respectively, with 11 bases between them.